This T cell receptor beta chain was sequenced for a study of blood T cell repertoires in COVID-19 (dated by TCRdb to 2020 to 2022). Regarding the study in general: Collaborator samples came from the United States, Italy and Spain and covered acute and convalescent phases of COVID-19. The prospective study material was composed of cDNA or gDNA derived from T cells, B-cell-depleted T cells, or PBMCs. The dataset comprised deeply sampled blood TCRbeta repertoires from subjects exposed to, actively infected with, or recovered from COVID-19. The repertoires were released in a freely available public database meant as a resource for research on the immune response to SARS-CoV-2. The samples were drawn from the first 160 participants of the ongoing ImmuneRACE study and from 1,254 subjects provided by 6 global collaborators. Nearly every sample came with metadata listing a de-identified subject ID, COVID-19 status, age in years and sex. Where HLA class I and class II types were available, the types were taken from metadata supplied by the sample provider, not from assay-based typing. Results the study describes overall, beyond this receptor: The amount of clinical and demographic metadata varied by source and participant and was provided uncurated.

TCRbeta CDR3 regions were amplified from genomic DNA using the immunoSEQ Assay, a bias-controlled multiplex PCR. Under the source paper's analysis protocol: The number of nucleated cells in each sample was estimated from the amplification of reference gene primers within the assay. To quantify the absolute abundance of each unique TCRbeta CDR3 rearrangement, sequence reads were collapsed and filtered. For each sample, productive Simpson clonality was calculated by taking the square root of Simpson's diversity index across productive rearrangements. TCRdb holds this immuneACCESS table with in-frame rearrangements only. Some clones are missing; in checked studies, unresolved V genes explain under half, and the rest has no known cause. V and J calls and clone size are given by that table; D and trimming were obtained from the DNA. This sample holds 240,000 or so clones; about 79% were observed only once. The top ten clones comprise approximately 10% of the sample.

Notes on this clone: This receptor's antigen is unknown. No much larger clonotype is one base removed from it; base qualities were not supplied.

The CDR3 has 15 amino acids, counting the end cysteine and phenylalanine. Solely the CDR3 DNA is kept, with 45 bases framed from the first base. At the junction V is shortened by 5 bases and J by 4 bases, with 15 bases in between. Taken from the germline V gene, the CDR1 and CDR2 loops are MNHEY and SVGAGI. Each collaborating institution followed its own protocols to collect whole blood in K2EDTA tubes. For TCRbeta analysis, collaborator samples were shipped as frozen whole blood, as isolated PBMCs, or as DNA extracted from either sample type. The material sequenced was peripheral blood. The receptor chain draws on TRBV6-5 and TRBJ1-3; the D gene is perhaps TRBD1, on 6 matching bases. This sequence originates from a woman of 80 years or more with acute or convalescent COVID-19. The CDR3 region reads CASSPGHQGGNTIYF. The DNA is TGTGCCAGCAGTCCGGGACACCAAGGAGGAAACACCATATATTTT.